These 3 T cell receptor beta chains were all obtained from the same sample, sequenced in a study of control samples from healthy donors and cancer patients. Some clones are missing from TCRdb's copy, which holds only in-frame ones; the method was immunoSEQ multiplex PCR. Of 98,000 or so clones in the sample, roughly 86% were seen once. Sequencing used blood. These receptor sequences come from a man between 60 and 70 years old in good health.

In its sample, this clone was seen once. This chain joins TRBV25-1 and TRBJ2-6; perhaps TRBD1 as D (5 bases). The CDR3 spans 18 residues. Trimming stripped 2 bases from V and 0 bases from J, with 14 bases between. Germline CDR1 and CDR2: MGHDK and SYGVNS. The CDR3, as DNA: TGTGCCAGCAGTGAAAAATCAGGGAAGGTCTCTGGGGCCAACGTCCTGACTTTC. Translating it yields CASSEKSGKVSGANVLTF.

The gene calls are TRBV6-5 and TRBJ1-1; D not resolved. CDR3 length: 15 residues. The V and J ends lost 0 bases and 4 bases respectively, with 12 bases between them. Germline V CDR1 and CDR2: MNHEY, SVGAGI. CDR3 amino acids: CASSYSGLGFTEAFF. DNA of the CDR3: TGTGCCAGCAGTTACTCGGGATTGGGCTTCACTGAAGCTTTCTTT.

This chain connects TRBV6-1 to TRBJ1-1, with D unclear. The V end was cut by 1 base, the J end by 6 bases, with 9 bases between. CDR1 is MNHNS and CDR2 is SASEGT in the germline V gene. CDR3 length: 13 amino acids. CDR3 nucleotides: TGTGCCAGCAGTGAAGGGGATTGGGCTGAAGCTTTCTTT. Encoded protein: CASSEGDWAEAFF.